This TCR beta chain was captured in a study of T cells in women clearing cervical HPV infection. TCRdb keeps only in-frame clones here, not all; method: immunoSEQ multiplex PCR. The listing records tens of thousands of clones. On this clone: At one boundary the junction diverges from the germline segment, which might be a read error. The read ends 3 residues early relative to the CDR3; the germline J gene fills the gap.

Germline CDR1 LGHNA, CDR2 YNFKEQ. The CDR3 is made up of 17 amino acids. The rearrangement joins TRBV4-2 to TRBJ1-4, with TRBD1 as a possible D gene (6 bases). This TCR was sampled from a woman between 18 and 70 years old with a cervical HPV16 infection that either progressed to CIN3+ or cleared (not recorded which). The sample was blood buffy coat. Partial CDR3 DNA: TGCGCCAGCAGCTTCGGTCGAGGGGACCCAGGGGATGAAAAA. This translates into CASSFGRGDPGDEK. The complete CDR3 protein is CASSFGRGDPGDEKLFF.